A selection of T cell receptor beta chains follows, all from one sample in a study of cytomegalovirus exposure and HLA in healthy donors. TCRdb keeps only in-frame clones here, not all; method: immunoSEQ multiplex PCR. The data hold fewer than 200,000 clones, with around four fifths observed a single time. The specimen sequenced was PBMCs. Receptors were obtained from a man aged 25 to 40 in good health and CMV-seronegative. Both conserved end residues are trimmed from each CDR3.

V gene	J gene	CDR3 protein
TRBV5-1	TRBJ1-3	ASSFTVASGNTIY
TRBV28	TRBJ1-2	ASSFGGQGVYGYT
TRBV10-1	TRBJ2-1	ASSRTGSGKQF
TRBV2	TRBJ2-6	ASTNGPSGANVLT
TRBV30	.	AWSEIGTVSYEQY
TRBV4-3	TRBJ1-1	ASSQEPQGSNTEAF
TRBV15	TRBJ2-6	ATKDSSGANVLT
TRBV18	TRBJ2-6	ASSPKDRASGANVLT
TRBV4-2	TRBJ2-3	ASSPLARADTQY
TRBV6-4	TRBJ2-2	ASSSGQDTGELF
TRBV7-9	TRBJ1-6	ASSLGAGDNSPLH
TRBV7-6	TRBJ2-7	ASSTGQGVEQY
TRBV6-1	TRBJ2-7	ASSEARRQHLYEQY
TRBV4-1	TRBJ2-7	ASSQASGRAGEQY
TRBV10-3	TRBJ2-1	AIMGATGGSYNEQF
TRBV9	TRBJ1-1	ASSVRQANTEAF
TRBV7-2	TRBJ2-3	ASSISGGRFADTQY
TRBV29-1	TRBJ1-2	STGGPDNYGYT
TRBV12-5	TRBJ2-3	ASLGQTDTQY
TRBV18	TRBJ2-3	ASSPVAGEDTQY
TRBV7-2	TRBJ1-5	ASSKTDRDNQPQH
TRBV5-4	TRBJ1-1	ASSQLGENTEAF
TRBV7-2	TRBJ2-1	ASTIRSGNYNERF
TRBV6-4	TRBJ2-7	ASSVSSGPIYEQY
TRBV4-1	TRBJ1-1	ASSQVAGVMRTEAF
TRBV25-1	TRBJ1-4	ASSESSTNEKLF
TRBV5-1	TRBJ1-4	ASSFGQVNEKLF
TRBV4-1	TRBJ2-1	ASSQGPGTKPYNEQF
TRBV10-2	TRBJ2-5	ASSGTSLGTQY
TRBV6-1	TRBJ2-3	ASSAGTSGDTQY
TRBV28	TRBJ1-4	ASNNRGQKLF
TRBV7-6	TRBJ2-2	ASSSRQSDTGELF
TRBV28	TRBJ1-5	ASSLFGGRNQPQH
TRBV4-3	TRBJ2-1	ASSPPGGGYNEQF
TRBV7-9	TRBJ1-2	ASADRVGAGYT
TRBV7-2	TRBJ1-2	ASSLEEVGDYGYT
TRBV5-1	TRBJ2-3	ASSTGTDTQY
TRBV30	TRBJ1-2	AWSVLSMSGYT
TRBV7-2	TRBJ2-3	ASSSRTSGRRADTQY
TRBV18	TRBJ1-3	ASSPSGREAGNTIY
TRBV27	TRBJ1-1	ASSLGRVGGEAF
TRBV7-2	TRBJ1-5	ASSLDRTGESQPQH
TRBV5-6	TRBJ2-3	ASSLRVAGATDTQY
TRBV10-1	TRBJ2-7	ASSEKPMGGPYEQY
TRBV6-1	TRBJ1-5	ASSERPQPSNQPQH